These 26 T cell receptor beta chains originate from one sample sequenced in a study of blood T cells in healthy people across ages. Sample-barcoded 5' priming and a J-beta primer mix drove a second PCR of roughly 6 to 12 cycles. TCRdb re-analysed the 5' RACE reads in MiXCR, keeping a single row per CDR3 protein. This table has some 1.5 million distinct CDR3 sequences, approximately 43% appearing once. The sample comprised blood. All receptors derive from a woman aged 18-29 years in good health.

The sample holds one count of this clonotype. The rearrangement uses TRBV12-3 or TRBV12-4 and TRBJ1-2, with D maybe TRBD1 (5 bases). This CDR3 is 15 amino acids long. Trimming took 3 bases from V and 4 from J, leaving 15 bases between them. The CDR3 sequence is CASSFQGAWGYGYTF. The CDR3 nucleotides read TGTGCCAGCAGTTTCCAAGGGGCATGGGGCTATGGCTACACCTTC.

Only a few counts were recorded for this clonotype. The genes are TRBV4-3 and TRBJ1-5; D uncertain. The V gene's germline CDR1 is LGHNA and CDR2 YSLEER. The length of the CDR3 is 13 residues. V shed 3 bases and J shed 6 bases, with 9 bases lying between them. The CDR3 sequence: CASSQYKGQPQHF. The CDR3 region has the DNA TGCGCCAGCAGCCAGTATAAGGGTCAGCCCCAGCATTTT.

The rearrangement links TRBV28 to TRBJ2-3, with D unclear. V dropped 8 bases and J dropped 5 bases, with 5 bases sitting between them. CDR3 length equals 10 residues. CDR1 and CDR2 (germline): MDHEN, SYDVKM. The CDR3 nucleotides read TGTGCCAGCTTTGGAGATACGCAGTATTTT. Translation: CASFGDTQYF.

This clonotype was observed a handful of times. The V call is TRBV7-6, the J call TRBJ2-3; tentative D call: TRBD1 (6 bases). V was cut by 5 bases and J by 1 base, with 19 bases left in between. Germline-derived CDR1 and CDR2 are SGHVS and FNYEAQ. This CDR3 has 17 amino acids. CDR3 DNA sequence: TGTGCCAGCAGCCTCCCGCAAACAGGGACGGGCACAGATACGCAGTATTTT. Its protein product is CASSLPQTGTGTDTQYF. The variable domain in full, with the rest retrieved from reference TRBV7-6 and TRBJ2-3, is GAGVSQSPRYKVTKRGQDVALRCDPISGHVSLYWYRQALGQGPEFLTYFNYEAQQDKSGLPNDRFSAERPEGSISTLTIQRTEQRDSAMYRCASSLPQTGTGTDTQYFGPGTRLTVL.

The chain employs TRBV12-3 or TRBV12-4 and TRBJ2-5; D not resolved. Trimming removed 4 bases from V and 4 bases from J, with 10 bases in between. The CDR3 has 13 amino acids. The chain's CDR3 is CASSYGVPETQYF. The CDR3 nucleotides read TGTGCCAGCAGTTACGGAGTTCCAGAGACCCAGTACTTC.

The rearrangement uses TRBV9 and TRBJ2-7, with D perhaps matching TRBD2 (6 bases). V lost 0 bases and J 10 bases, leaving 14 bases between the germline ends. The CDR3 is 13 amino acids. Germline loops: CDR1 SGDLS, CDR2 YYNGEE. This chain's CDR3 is CASSVGGRTDQYF. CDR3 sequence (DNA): TGTGCCAGCAGCGTAGGGGGGAGGACGGACCAGTACTTC.

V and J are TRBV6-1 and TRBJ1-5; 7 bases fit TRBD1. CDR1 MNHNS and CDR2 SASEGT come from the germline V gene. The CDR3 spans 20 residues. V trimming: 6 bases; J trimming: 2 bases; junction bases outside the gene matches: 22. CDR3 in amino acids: CASRGEGQEELRVGNQPQHF. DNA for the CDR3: TGTGCCAGCAGGGGGGAAGGACAGGAGGAGCTGAGAGTCGGCAATCAGCCCCAGCATTTT.

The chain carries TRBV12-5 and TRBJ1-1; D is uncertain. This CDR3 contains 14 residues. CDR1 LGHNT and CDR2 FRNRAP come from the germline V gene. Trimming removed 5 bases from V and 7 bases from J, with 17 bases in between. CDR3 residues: CASGAPSGGIEAFF. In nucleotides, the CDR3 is TGTGCTAGTGGTGCCCCCTCGGGAGGGATTGAAGCTTTCTTT.

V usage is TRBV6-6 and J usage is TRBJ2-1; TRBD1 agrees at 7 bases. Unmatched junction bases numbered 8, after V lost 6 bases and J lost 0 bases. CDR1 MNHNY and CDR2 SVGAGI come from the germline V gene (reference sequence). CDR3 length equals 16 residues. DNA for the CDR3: TGTGCCAGCAGGAATCAGGGGGTAAGCTCCTACAATGAGCAGTTCTTC. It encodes CASRNQGVSSYNEQFF.

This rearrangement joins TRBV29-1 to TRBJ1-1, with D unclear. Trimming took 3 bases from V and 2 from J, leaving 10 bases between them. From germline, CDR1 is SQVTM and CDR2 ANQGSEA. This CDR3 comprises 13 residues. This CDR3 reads CSVDTSLNTEAFF. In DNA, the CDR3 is TGCAGCGTTGATACATCTCTAAACACTGAAGCTTTCTTT.

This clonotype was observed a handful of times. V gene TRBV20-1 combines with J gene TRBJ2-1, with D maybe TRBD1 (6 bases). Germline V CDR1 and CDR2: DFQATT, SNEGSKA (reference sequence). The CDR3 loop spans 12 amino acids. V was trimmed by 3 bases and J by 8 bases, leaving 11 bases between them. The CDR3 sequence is CSASPRGYEQFF. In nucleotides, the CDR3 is TGCAGTGCTAGCCCCAGGGGCTATGAGCAGTTCTTC.

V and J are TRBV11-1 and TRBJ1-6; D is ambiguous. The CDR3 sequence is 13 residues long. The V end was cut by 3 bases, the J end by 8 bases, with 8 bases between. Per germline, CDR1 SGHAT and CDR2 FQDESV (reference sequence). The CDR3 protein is CASSFDGDSPLHF. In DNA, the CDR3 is TGTGCCAGCAGCTTCGATGGGGATTCACCCCTCCACTTT. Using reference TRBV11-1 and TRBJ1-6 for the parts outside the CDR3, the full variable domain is EAEVAQSPRYKITEKSQAVAFWCDPISGHATLYWYRQILGQGPELLVQFQDESVVDDSQLPKDRFSAERLKGVDSTLKIQPAELGDSAMYLCASSFDGDSPLHFGNGTRLTVT.

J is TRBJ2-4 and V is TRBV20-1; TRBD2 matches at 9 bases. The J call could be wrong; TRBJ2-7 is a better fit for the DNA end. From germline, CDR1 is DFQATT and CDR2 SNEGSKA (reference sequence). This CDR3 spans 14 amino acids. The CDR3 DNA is TGCAGTGCTGCCACGGGACTAGCCGCCTACGAGCAGTACTTC. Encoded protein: CSAATGLAAYEQYF.

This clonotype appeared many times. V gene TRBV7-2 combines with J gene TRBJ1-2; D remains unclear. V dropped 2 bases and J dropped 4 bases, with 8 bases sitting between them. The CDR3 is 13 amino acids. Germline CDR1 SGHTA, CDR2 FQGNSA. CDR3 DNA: TGTGCCAGCAGCTTAAGTGGAGTCTATGGCTACACCTTC. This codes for CASSLSGVYGYTF.

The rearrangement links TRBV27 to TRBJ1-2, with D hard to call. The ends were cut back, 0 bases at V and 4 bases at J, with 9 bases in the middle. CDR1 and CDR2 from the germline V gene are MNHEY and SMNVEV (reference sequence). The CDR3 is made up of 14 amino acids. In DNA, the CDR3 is TGTGCCAGCAGTTTATCATGGGGTAGCTATGGCTACACCTTC. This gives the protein CASSLSWGSYGYTF.

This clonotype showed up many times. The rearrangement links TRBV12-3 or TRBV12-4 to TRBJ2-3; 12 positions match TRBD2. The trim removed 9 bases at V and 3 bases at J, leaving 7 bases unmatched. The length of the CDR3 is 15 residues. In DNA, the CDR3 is TGTGCCAGTCGTATACTAGCGGGAGGAACAGATACGCAGTATTTT. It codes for CASRILAGGTDTQYF.

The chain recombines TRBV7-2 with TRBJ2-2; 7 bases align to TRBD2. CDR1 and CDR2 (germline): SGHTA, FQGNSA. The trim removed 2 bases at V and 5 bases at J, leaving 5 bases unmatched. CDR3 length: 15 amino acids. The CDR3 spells CASSLSRERTGELFF. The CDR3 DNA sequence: TGTGCCAGCAGCTTATCGCGGGAGAGAACCGGGGAGCTGTTTTTT.

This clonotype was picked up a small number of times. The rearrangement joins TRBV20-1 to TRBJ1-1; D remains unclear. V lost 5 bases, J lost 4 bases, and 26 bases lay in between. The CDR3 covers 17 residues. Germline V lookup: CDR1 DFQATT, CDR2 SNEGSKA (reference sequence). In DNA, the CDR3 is TGCAGTGCTGACGAGTCGGCCCGGGGAGTCTGGAGCACTGAAGCTTTCTTT. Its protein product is CSADESARGVWSTEAFF.

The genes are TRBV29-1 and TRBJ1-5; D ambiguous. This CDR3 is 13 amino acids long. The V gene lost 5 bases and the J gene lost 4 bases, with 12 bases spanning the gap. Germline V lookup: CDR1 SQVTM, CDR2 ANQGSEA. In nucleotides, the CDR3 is TGCAGCGTTAGTAGTCTCCCGAATCAGCCCCAGCATTTT. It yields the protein CSVSSLPNQPQHF.

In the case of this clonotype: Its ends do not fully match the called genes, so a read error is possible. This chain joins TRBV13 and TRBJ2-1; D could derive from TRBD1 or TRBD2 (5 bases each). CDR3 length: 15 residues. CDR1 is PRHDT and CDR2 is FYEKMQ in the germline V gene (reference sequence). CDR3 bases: TGTGCCAGCAGCTTGGGGGAACGGGGAGCTGCTGAGCAATTCTTC. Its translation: CASSLGERGAAEQFF.

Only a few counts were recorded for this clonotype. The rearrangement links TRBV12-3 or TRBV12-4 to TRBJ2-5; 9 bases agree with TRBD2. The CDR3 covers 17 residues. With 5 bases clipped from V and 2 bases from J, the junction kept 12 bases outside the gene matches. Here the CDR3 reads CASSPPLLAGKQETQYF. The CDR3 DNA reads TGTGCCAGCAGTCCCCCCCTGCTAGCGGGAAAACAAGAGACCCAGTACTTC.

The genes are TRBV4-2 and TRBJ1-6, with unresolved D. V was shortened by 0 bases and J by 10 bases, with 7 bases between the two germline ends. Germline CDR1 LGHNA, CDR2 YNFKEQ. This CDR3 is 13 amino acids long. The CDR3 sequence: CASSQDHGSPLHF. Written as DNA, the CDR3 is TGTGCCAGCAGCCAAGATCATGGCTCACCCCTCCACTTT.

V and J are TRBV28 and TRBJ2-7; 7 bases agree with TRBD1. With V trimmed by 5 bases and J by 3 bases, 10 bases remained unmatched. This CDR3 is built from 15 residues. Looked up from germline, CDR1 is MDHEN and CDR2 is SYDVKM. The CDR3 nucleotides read TGTGCCAGCAGTGCTACCGGGACAGCTCTCTACGAGCAGTACTTC. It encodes CASSATGTALYEQYF.

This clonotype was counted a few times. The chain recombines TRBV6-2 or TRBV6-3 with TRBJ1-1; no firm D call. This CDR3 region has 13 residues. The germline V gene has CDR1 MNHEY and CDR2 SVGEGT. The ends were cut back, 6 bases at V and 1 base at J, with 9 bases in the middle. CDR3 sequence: CASSPFENTEAFF. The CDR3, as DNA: TGTGCCAGCAGCCCGTTTGAGAACACTGAAGCTTTCTTT.

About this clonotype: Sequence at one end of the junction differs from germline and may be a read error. The CDR3 loop reads CAGSYEMNTEAFF. CDR3 nucleotides: TGTGCCGGCAGTTACGAGATGAACACTGAAGCTTTCTTT. V is TRBV6-5 and J is TRBJ1-1; D gene uncertain. This CDR3 has 13 residues. Germline lookup yields CDR1 MNHEY and CDR2 SVGAGI.

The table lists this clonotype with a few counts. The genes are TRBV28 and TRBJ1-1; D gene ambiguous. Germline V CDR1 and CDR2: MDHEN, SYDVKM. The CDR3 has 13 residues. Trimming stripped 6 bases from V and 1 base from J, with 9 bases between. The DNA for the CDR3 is TGTGCCAGCAGCTTTCACAGGAACACTGAAGCTTTCTTT. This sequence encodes CASSFHRNTEAFF.